Listed below are T cell receptor beta chains from one sample, sequenced in a study of vaccination effects on CD4 cells after COVID-19. No antigen has been identified for these receptors. The repertoire was sequenced with immunoSEQ multiplex PCR; TCRdb's copy has only in-frame clones and lacks some. The data contain more than 8,500 clones, about 76% of them singletons. This material consisted of CD4+ T cells from PBMCs cultured without peptide, taken after COVID-19 vaccination. The receptor set was obtained from a human donor who received a COVID-19 vaccine. The CDR3 runs from the conserved cysteine through the conserved F or W. Fields, in order: J gene, V gene, D gene, CDR3 protein. D genes are given only for firm matches.

j_call: TRBJ1-3; v_call: TRBV5-1; d_call: -; cdr3_aa: CASSLAGRASGNTIYF
j_call: TRBJ2-3; v_call: TRBV7-9; d_call: TRBD2; cdr3_aa: CASSLGLAGGGDTQYF
j_call: TRBJ1-4; v_call: TRBV11-2; d_call: -; cdr3_aa: CASSLLRGSEKLFF
j_call: TRBJ1-1; v_call: TRBV30; d_call: -; cdr3_aa: CAWSVSPGTAFF
j_call: TRBJ2-7; v_call: TRBV2; d_call: -; cdr3_aa: CASSGNEQYF
j_call: TRBJ2-4; v_call: TRBV19; d_call: -; cdr3_aa: CASSSGLAKNIQYF
j_call: TRBJ1-2; v_call: TRBV29-1; d_call: TRBD1; cdr3_aa: CSVRQGATYGYTF
j_call: TRBJ2-3; v_call: TRBV7-2; d_call: TRBD2; cdr3_aa: CASIRTSPPDTQYF
j_call: TRBJ1-2; v_call: TRBV10-3; d_call: TRBD1; cdr3_aa: CAMAGQSNGYTF
j_call: TRBJ2-1; v_call: TRBV23-1; d_call: -; cdr3_aa: CASSQSGAYNEQFF
j_call: TRBJ2-1; v_call: TRBV10-3; d_call: -; cdr3_aa: CAISDPGDEQFF
j_call: TRBJ2-3; v_call: TRBV5-4; d_call: -; cdr3_aa: CASSFVQASTDTQYF
j_call: TRBJ2-1; v_call: TRBV6-6; d_call: TRBD2; cdr3_aa: CASSYVLAGRGNEQFF
j_call: TRBJ1-2; v_call: TRBV3-1/TRBV3-2; d_call: TRBD1; cdr3_aa: CASSQEDRAGYTF
j_call: TRBJ2-1; v_call: TRBV18; d_call: TRBD1; cdr3_aa: CASSPDRVNEQFF
j_call: TRBJ1-6; v_call: TRBV11-2; d_call: TRBD1; cdr3_aa: CASSPLDRGISSPLHF
j_call: TRBJ2-2; v_call: TRBV19; d_call: TRBD2; cdr3_aa: CASSPRGGISSGELFF
j_call: TRBJ1-2; v_call: TRBV18; d_call: -; cdr3_aa: CASSPPLGGRNGYTF
j_call: TRBJ1-4; v_call: TRBV29-1; d_call: -; cdr3_aa: CSVEGGAPFNEKLFF
j_call: TRBJ2-3; v_call: TRBV6-4; d_call: -; cdr3_aa: CATSQGHTDTQYF
j_call: TRBJ1-1; v_call: TRBV6-4; d_call: -; cdr3_aa: CASSDGGLGSEAFF
j_call: TRBJ2-3; v_call: TRBV6-5; d_call: TRBD2; cdr3_aa: CASSLAGGPIDTQYF
j_call: TRBJ1-2; v_call: TRBV5-1; d_call: -; cdr3_aa: CASSLMFRQGRGRGYGYTF
j_call: TRBJ1-6; v_call: TRBV19; d_call: TRBD1; cdr3_aa: CASSISSGTAFKGPLHF
j_call: TRBJ1-1; v_call: TRBV5-6; d_call: TRBD1; cdr3_aa: CASSRPTGGGTEAFF
j_call: TRBJ2-1; v_call: TRBV4-1; d_call: TRBD2; cdr3_aa: CASSQDRGTSGRGNEQFF
j_call: TRBJ2-2; v_call: TRBV10-3; d_call: TRBD2; cdr3_aa: CAISDGRGGRPGELFF
j_call: TRBJ2-3; v_call: TRBV30; d_call: TRBD1; cdr3_aa: CAWSVRGAGGTQYF
j_call: TRBJ2-2; v_call: TRBV7-9; d_call: -; cdr3_aa: CASSVETGELFF
j_call: TRBJ1-1; v_call: TRBV5-4; d_call: -; cdr3_aa: CASSLELNTEAFF
j_call: TRBJ2-5; v_call: TRBV7-9; d_call: -; cdr3_aa: CASSPRGRQETQYF
j_call: TRBJ1-2; v_call: TRBV10-3; d_call: -; cdr3_aa: CAINNLNYGYTF
j_call: TRBJ1-2; v_call: TRBV5-4; d_call: -; cdr3_aa: CASSATVGNYGYTF
j_call: TRBJ1-1; v_call: TRBV7-9; d_call: -; cdr3_aa: CASSLARGDTEAFF
j_call: TRBJ1-4; v_call: TRBV11-2; d_call: -; cdr3_aa: CASSLSQHEKLFF
j_call: TRBJ2-2; v_call: TRBV7-8; d_call: TRBD2; cdr3_aa: CASSLGDGLAGVTGELFF
j_call: TRBJ2-5; v_call: TRBV7-8; d_call: -; cdr3_aa: CASSLARTVLETQYF
j_call: TRBJ1-1; v_call: TRBV6-6; d_call: TRBD1; cdr3_aa: CASSLDREGTEAFF
j_call: TRBJ1-2; v_call: TRBV9; d_call: TRBD1; cdr3_aa: CASSVADRDYGYTF
j_call: TRBJ2-3; v_call: TRBV25-1; d_call: TRBD2; cdr3_aa: CASSGGTKTDTQYF
j_call: TRBJ1-1; v_call: TRBV3-1/TRBV3-2; d_call: -; cdr3_aa: CASSYRAWASNTEAFF